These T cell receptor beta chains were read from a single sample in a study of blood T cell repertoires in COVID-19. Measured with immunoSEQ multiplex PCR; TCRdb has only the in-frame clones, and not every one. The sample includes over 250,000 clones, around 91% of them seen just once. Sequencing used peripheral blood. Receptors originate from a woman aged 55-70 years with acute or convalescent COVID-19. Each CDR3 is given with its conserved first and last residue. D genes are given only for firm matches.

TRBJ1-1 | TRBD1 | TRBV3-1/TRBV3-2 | TGTGCCAGCAGCCAAGGACAGGGAAATACTGAAGCTTTCTTT | CASSQGQGNTEAFF
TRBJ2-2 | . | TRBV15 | TGTGCCACCAGGGTTAGCGCGAACACCGGGGAGCTGTTTTTT | CATRVSANTGELFF
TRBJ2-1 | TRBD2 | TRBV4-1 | TGCGCCAGCAGCCAAGACAGCGGGAGGAGGGTCGGGGATGAGCAGTTCTTC | CASSQDSGRRVGDEQFF
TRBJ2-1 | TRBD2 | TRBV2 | TGTGCCAGCAGTGGGCTAATTCGGGCTAGCGGGGTACACCGAAGCTCCTACAATGAGCAGTTCTTC | CASSGLIRASGVHRSSYNEQFF
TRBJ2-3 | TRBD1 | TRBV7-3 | TGTGCCAGCAGCCGACAGGGGACCGCTAGCACAGATACGCAGTATTTT | CASSRQGTASTDTQYF
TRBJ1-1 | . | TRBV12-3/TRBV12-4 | TGTGCCAGCAGTTTCCGGATCGGGACTGAAGCTTTCTTT | CASSFRIGTEAFF
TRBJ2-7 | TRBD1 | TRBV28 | TGTGCCAGCAGTTCACACCCCAACGGGACAGGGGACGAGCAGTACTTC | CASSSHPNGTGDEQYF
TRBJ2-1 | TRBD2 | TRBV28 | TGTGCCAGCAGGGGCGGCGGGAGCTCCTACAATGAGCAGTTCTTC | CASRGGGSSYNEQFF
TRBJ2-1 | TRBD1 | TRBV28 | TGTGCCAGCAGCAATACTCCGGGACAGGGGCGAAATGAGCAGTTCTTC | CASSNTPGQGRNEQFF
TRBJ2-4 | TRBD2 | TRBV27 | TGTGCCAGCAGTTCTAGCGGGGTCGACAACATTCAGTACTTC | CASSSSGVDNIQYF
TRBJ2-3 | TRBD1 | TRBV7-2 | TGTGCCAGCAGCTTAGTATGGACAGGGACAGATACGCAGTATTTT | CASSLVWTGTDTQYF
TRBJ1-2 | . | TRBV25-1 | TGTGCCAGCAACAGGGACATAGGCTATGGCTACACCTTC | CASNRDIGYGYTF
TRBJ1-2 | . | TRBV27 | TGTGCCAGCAGTTTCCTCCGGGGGACGATTAACTATGGCTACACCTTC | CASSFLRGTINYGYTF
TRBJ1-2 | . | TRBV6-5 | TGTGCCAGCAGCCGAGGGGGTTACTATGGCTACACCTTC | CASSRGGYYGYTF
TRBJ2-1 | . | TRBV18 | TGTGCCAGCTCACCGCTGGGCGAGGGCTACAATGAGCAGTTCTTC | CASSPLGEGYNEQFF
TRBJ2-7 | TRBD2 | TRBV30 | TGTGCCTGGAGCCCGGGACTAGCGGGAGTTCCCTACGAGCAGTACTTC | CAWSPGLAGVPYEQYF
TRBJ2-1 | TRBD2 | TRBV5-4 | TGTGCCAGCAGCTTGCCGACTAGCGGGAGACATGAGCAGTTCTTC | CASSLPTSGRHEQFF